The 32 T cell receptor beta chains listed next were all sequenced from one sample in a study of cytomegalovirus exposure and HLA in healthy donors. It was with 60 Vbeta and 13 Jbeta primers that the PCR ran. Clones were read by immunoSEQ multiplex PCR, and TCRdb kept only the in-frame ones, dropping some. The sample holds about 160,000 clones, approximately 82% seen once. Sequencing was done on a sample of PBMCs. Source of these receptors: a man between 45 and 60 years old in good health and CMV-seropositive.

CDR3 nucleotides: TGTGCCAGCAGCTCGGTTCAAGCGGGAGTGTATGAGCAGTTCTTC. Its protein product is CASSSVQAGVYEQFF. The chain uses TRBV11-2 and TRBJ2-1; 8 nucleotides align to TRBD2. Losses at the gene ends were 4 bases for V and 8 bases for J; bases not matched to a gene: 10. CDR3 length: 15 amino acids. The germline gives CDR1 SGHAT, CDR2 FQNNGV.

The chain has TRBV19 and TRBJ2-2, with D uncertain. CDR3 size: 11 residues. The germline V gene has CDR1 LNHDA and CDR2 SQIVND (reference sequence). Trimming stripped 6 bases from V and 5 bases from J, with 4 bases between. CDR3 nucleotides: TGTGCCAGTAGGCAGACCGGGGAGCTGTTTTTT. Its protein product is CASRQTGELFF.

The rearrangement uses TRBV25-1 and TRBJ1-2, with D possibly matching TRBD1 (5 bases). Germline lookup yields CDR1 MGHDK and CDR2 SYGVNS. The ends were cut back, 5 bases at V and 2 bases at J, with 6 bases in the middle. This CDR3 has 12 residues. The CDR3, as DNA: TGTGCCAGCAGTTCAGGGAACTATGGCTACACCTTC. This sequence encodes CASSSGNYGYTF.

This chain links TRBV27 with TRBJ2-1; 7 bases are shared with TRBD2. This CDR3 spans 15 amino acids. V was clipped by 6 bases and J by 5 bases; unmatched bases: 10. Germline CDR1 MNHEY, CDR2 SMNVEV (reference sequence). Here the CDR3 reads CASSFGPSGNNEQFF. CDR3 bases: TGTGCCAGCAGCTTCGGGCCTAGCGGAAACAATGAGCAGTTCTTC.

V usage is TRBV28 and J usage is TRBJ1-1; D is unresolved. Trimming pared 5 bases from V and 8 bases from J, leaving 12 bases between. CDR3 length: 12 residues. CDR1 and CDR2 (germline): MDHEN, SYDVKM. CDR3 sequence reads: CASSPPFQEAFF. DNA for the CDR3: TGTGCCAGCAGTCCCCCCTTCCAGGAAGCTTTCTTT.

On this clone itself: Other DNA sequences in the sample encode the same CDR3. The V call is TRBV18, the J call TRBJ1-4; 9 nucleotides align to TRBD1. V gave up 3 bases and J gave up 7 bases; unmatched junction bases: 3. There are 14 residues in the CDR3. Germline V gives CDR1 KGHSH, CDR2 LQKENI. The CDR3 spells CASSPGQGGEKLFF. The CDR3 bases are TGTGCCAGCTCACCGGGACAGGGTGGTGAAAAACTGTTTTTT.

The chain employs TRBV29-1 and TRBJ2-1; 9 nucleotides align to TRBD2. This CDR3 spans 14 amino acids. Germline V gene sequence: CDR1 SQVTM, CDR2 ANQGSEA. After removal of 6 bases from V and 1 base from J, the junction contained 4 bases not matched to a gene. The CDR3 loop is CSVGLAASYNEQFF. CDR3 nucleotide sequence: TGCAGCGTGGGACTAGCAGCGTCCTACAATGAGCAGTTCTTC.

The chain uses TRBV15 and TRBJ1-5; 7 bases agree with TRBD1. Trimming took 0 bases from V and 1 from J; bases not matched to a gene: 9. CDR3 length: 18 amino acids. Looked up from germline, CDR1 is LNHNV and CDR2 is YYDKDF (reference sequence). The CDR3 DNA reads as TGTGCCACCAGCAGAGATCTAGGGTGGGACAGCAGCAATCAGCCCCAGCATTTT. This codes for CATSRDLGWDSSNQPQHF.

The chain recombines TRBV18 with TRBJ1-1; 8 bases map to TRBD1. V dropped 5 bases and J dropped 1; count of bases not matched to a gene: 3. From germline, CDR1 is KGHSH and CDR2 LQKENI. CDR3 length equals 14 residues. The CDR3 DNA reads TGTGCCAGCTCATCAGGACAGGGGAACACTGAAGCTTTCTTT. It specifies CASSSGQGNTEAFF.

This sequence joins TRBV25-1 and TRBJ2-1; weak D call: TRBD2 (6 bases). The CDR3 covers 18 residues. V was trimmed by 0 bases and J by 5 bases, leaving 20 bases between them. From germline, CDR1 is MGHDK and CDR2 SYGVNS. The CDR3 loop is CASSEYGAGRGFHNEQFF. Written as DNA, the CDR3 is TGTGCCAGCAGTGAATATGGTGCGGGAAGGGGATTCCACAATGAGCAGTTCTTC.

V is TRBV21-1 and J is TRBJ1-5; TRBD1 is taken as the D call from the table, unchecked against the DNA. TRBV21-1 is tagged as a pseudogene. CDR3 size: 15 residues. CDR3 loop: CASSKEQVLVQPQHF. In DNA form, the CDR3 reads TGTGCCAGCAGCAAAGAACAGGTTTTAGTTCAGCCCCAGCATTTT.

The chain links TRBV7-9 to TRBJ2-7, with a possible D match to TRBD1 (6 bases). The CDR3 spans 12 residues. The germline gives CDR1 SEHNR, CDR2 FQNEAQ (reference sequence). CDR3 nucleotides: TGTTCCAGCAGCGCGGACAGTTACGAGCAGTACGTC. Protein sequence: CSSSADSYEQYV.

CDR3 nucleotides: TGTGCCAGCAGTTACCCTAGCACTCTCCATGGCTACACCTTC. It encodes CASSYPSTLHGYTF. The chain has TRBV6-6 and TRBJ1-2, with D hard to call. V lost 2 bases and J lost 6, with 13 bases in between. The CDR3 totals 14 residues. Germline lookup yields CDR1 MNHNY and CDR2 SVGAGI (reference sequence).

In its sample, this clone was seen a few times. This chain uses TRBV7-9 with TRBJ2-2, with TRBD1 identical over 7 bases. The CDR3 covers 14 residues. V lost 5 bases and J lost 5; bases outside the gene matches: 5. The germline V gene has CDR1 SEHNR and CDR2 FQNEAQ (reference sequence). The DNA of the CDR3 is TGTGCCAGCAGCCCCGCAGGGGGAACCGGGGAGCTGTTTTTT. Residues: CASSPAGGTGELFF.

DNA for the CDR3: TGTGCCAGCAAGGCCGGGTCCACAGATACGCAGTATTTT. It specifies CASKAGSTDTQYF. The chain carries TRBV6-1 and TRBJ2-3; D is undetermined. The length of the CDR3 is 13 residues. The V gene's germline CDR1 is MNHNS and CDR2 SASEGT. Trimming removed 7 bases at V and 2 bases at J, with 10 bases between.

The V call is TRBV4-1, the J call TRBJ1-1, with no clear D. CDR3 size: 16 residues. Germline CDR1 is MGHRA and CDR2 is YSYEKL. The V and J ends lost 0 bases and 0 bases respectively, with 11 bases between them. CDR3 nucleotides: TGCGCCAGCAGCCAAGATCGGGTCCTCATGAACACTGAAGCTTTCTTT. Amino acids: CASSQDRVLMNTEAFF.

The chain joins TRBV4-1 to TRBJ2-1; perhaps TRBD1 as D (6 bases). The CDR3 totals 16 residues. Trimming took off 0 bases at V and 7 bases at J, with 16 bases between the two ends. Germline CDR1 and CDR2: MGHRA and YSYEKL. CDR3 amino acids: CASSQDWLGGRNEQFF. The CDR3 nucleotides read TGCGCCAGCAGCCAAGATTGGCTAGGGGGTCGGAATGAGCAGTTCTTC.

The chain carries TRBV10-2 and TRBJ2-7, with D hard to call. Germline V gene lookup returns CDR1 WSHSY and CDR2 SAAADI. Deletions cut 3 bases from V and 4 bases from J, with 7 bases between. The CDR3 extends over 12 amino acids. CDR3 amino acids: CASSDQKYEQYF. Written as DNA, the CDR3 is TGCGCCAGCAGTGACCAAAAATACGAGCAGTACTTC.

Regarding this clone: The junction shows a germline mismatch at one end, possibly a read error. V gene TRBV19 combines with J gene TRBJ1-5; TRBD1 agrees at 8 bases. The CDR3 covers 15 residues. The germline CDR1 and CDR2 sequences are LNHDA and SQIVND (reference sequence). The chain's CDR3 is CTSSSSGGLGQPQHF. The CDR3 DNA sequence: TGTACCAGTAGTTCGTCAGGGGGCCTGGGCCAGCCCCAGCATTTT.

The J gene is TRBJ2-1, the V gene TRBV28; 7 bases fit TRBD2. There are 15 residues in the CDR3. With V trimmed by 6 bases and J by 6 bases, 11 bases remained unmatched. Germline V CDR1 and CDR2: MDHEN, SYDVKM. CDR3 protein: CASRRPGGTANEQFF. In nucleotides, the CDR3 is TGTGCCAGCAGGCGGCCGGGAGGAACTGCCAATGAGCAGTTCTTC.

The chain couples TRBV6-5 to TRBJ1-2; 7 bases map to TRBD1. The germline CDR1 and CDR2 sequences are MNHEY and SVGAGI. This CDR3 spans 15 amino acids. The junction had 7 bases not matched to a gene; V was cut back by 2 bases and J by 4 bases. In nucleotides, the CDR3 is TGTGCCAGCAGTTACGCCGGGACAGAGTTCTATGGCTACACCTTC. This translates into CASSYAGTEFYGYTF.

This clone was seen a few times. The chain recombines TRBV6-5 with TRBJ1-2, with a weak D call TRBD1 (6 bases). In germline, CDR1 is MNHEY, CDR2 SVGAGI. V was pared by 6 bases and J by 5 bases, with 7 bases between. The CDR3 length is 11 residues. CDR3 nucleotide sequence: TGTGCCAGCAGACAGGGATATGGCTACACCTTC. This gives the protein CASRQGYGYTF.

Here the CDR3 reads CASSLPTGPKETQYF. As DNA, the CDR3 is TGCGCCAGCAGCTTACCAACAGGGCCAAAAGAGACCCAGTACTTC. The chain joins TRBV5-1 to TRBJ2-5, with D possibly matching TRBD1 (6 bases). Trimming took 2 bases from V and 3 from J, leaving 14 bases between them. The V gene's germline CDR1 is SGHRS and CDR2 YFSETQ. CDR3 length equals 15 residues. Full variable domain (missing parts from reference TRBV5-1 and TRBJ2-5): KAGVTQTPRYLIKTRGQQVTLSCSPISGHRSVSWYQQTPGQGLQFLFEYFSETQRNKGNFPGRFSGRQFSNSRSEMNVSTLELGDSALYLCASSLPTGPKETQYFGPGTRLLVL.

The J gene is TRBJ1-2, the V gene TRBV6-5; TRBD1 is a possible D gene (5 bases). The CDR3 totals 14 residues. Germline CDR1 reads MNHEY; CDR2 reads SVGAGI. V was cut by 0 bases and J by 6 bases, with 11 bases left in between. CDR3 DNA sequence: TGTGCCAGCAGTTACTCAGGGGAAGGGGATGGCTACACCTTC. Translated, it gives CASSYSGEGDGYTF.

The CDR3: CASSLTGTGANVLTF. The DNA of the CDR3 is TGTGCCAGTAGTCTGACAGGGACTGGGGCCAACGTCCTGACTTTC. The chain combines TRBV19 with TRBJ2-6; 7 nucleotides align to TRBD1. Germline V gene sequence: CDR1 LNHDA, CDR2 SQIVND (reference sequence). V lost 5 bases, J lost 2 bases, and 3 bases stayed unmatched. The CDR3 is made up of 15 amino acids.

This chain connects TRBV19 to TRBJ2-1; 10 bases agree with TRBD2. The V segment lost 5 bases and the J segment 4 bases; nucleotides outside the gene matches: 5. Germline V gene lookup returns CDR1 LNHDA and CDR2 SQIVND (reference sequence). CDR3 size: 15 residues. The CDR3 sequence: CASSPSGSGYNEQFF. In DNA form, the CDR3 reads TGTGCCAGTAGTCCTAGCGGGAGTGGGTACAATGAGCAGTTCTTC.

The chain couples TRBV5-8 to TRBJ2-7, with 10 nucleotides matching TRBD1. Per germline, CDR1 SGHTS and CDR2 YDEGEE. CDR3 length: 13 amino acids. Trimming at V came to 4 bases and at J to 7 bases, leaving 5 bases not matched to a gene. CDR3 loop: CASSPDRGREQYV. For the CDR3, the DNA is TGTGCCAGCAGCCCGGACAGGGGGAGAGAGCAGTACGTC.

The chain carries TRBV5-5 and TRBJ2-5; TRBD2 matches 11 bases. Looked up from germline, CDR1 is SGHKS and CDR2 is YYEKEE (reference sequence). The CDR3 is 14 amino acids. V lost 2 bases and J lost 4; bases outside the gene matches: 1. The CDR3 reads CASSLGLAGETQYF. The CDR3, as DNA: TGTGCCAGCAGCTTAGGACTAGCGGGAGAGACCCAGTACTTC.

The chain joins TRBV6-5 to TRBJ1-1; TRBD1 matches 11 bases. Germline V lookup: CDR1 MNHEY, CDR2 SVGAGI. CDR3 length equals 14 residues. V gave up 6 bases and J gave up 4 bases; unmatched junction bases: 4. The CDR3 loop is CASRRDRGGTEAFF. CDR3 bases: TGTGCCAGCAGACGGGACAGGGGGGGCACTGAAGCTTTCTTT.

This clone has just a few counts. This sequence joins TRBV6-5 and TRBJ1-4; a weak D match, TRBD1 (6 bases). The CDR3 consists of 14 residues. From germline, CDR1 is MNHEY and CDR2 SVGAGI. The V and J ends lost 6 bases and 5 bases respectively, with 13 bases between them. In nucleotides, the CDR3 is TGTGCCAGCAGGCAGGGGCGGGGGAATGAAAAACTGTTTTTT. This sequence encodes CASRQGRGNEKLFF.

The chain uses TRBV6-5 and TRBJ2-7; 11 bases are a match to TRBD1. CDR3 length: 15 amino acids. Germline V gene data show CDR1 as MNHEY and CDR2 as SVGAGI. V shed 6 bases, J shed 5 bases, and the junction held 9 bases outside the gene matches. CDR3 in DNA: TGTGCCAGCAGCAGTCCGGGACAGGGGGTTCACGAGCAGTACTTC. The encoded protein is CASSSPGQGVHEQYF.

J is TRBJ1-4 and V is TRBV2; maybe TRBD1 (6 bases). The CDR3 is 14 residues long. The ends were cut back, 3 bases at V and 3 bases at J, with 8 bases in the middle. The germline CDR1 and CDR2 sequences are SNHLY and FYNNEI. CDR3 in DNA: TGTGCCAGCAGTGAGGACAGCTCTAATGAAAAACTGTTTTTT. Translated: CASSEDSSNEKLFF.